The 30 T cell receptor beta chains below come from one sample, sequenced in a study of T cell responses to AZD1222 COVID-19 vaccine. The data were produced by immunoSEQ multiplex PCR, yet TCRdb's version contains in-frame clones alone and is incomplete. Among approximately 50,000 clones listed, around three quarters were seen once. The material was peripheral blood, obtained on day 0 of AZD1222 vaccination. Receptors originate from an adult in good health.

Concerning this clone: Its ends do not fully match the called genes, so a read error is possible. The rearrangement links TRBV9 to TRBJ1-4; a possible D gene is TRBD1 (5 bases). CDR3 size: 13 residues. Germline V gene data show CDR1 as SGDLS and CDR2 as YYNGEE. The CDR3 is CASSVATGERLFF. The CDR3 DNA reads as TGTGCCAGCAGCGTAGCTACAGGTGAAAGACTGTTTTTT.

The rearrangement joins TRBV6-5 to TRBJ2-5, with D unclear. The germline CDR1 and CDR2 sequences are MNHEY and SVGAGI. The CDR3 spans 14 residues. The V gene lost 2 bases and the J gene lost 2 bases, with 9 bases spanning the gap. The CDR3 protein is CASSYQQGQETQYF. CDR3 nucleotide sequence: TGTGCCAGCAGTTACCAGCAAGGGCAAGAGACCCAGTACTTC.

The genes are TRBV2 and TRBJ2-7; 8 positions match TRBD2. The CDR3 spans 15 residues. V was pared by 6 bases and J by 3 bases, with 10 bases of the junction left unmatched. Germline values: CDR1 SNHLY, CDR2 FYNNEI. CDR3 coding DNA: TGTGCCAGCAGGGAGGGACTAGGGGATTTCTACGAGCAGTACTTC. As protein: CASREGLGDFYEQYF.

The V gene is TRBV2, the J gene TRBJ1-3; D might be TRBD1 (6 bases). Trimming cost V 4 bases and J 1 base, with 11 bases left between them. Looked up from germline, CDR1 is SNHLY and CDR2 is FYNNEI. The CDR3 sequence is 15 residues long. This chain's CDR3 is CASSVGGTSGNTIYF. CDR3 DNA sequence: TGTGCCAGCAGTGTCGGGGGGACATCTGGAAACACCATATATTTT. Based on the CDR3 plus reference TRBV2 and TRBJ1-3, the full variable domain is EPEVTQTPSHQVTQMGQEVILRCVPISNHLYFYWYRQILGQKVEFLVSFYNNEISEKSEIFDDQFSVERPDGSNFTLKIRSTKLEDSAMYFCASSVGGTSGNTIYFGEGSWLTVV.

This rearrangement joins TRBV7-2 to TRBJ1-6, with D unresolved. V was pared by 2 bases and J by 9 bases, with 5 bases between. This CDR3 comprises 12 residues. Germline V gives CDR1 SGHTA, CDR2 FQGNSA. Here the CDR3 reads CASSLPRSPLHF. The CDR3 DNA sequence: TGTGCCAGCAGCTTACCCCGTTCACCCCTCCACTTT.

This clone occurred once. The CDR3 bases are TGTGCCACCCCAGCGGGGGGCTCCTACAATGAGCAGTTCTTC. Its protein product is CATPAGGSYNEQFF. This chain links TRBV2 with TRBJ2-1; 9 bases fit TRBD2. Germline V gives CDR1 SNHLY, CDR2 FYNNEI. V dropped 10 bases and J dropped 0; count of bases not matched to a gene: 4. The CDR3 length is 14 residues.

This sequence joins TRBV6-5 and TRBJ2-1, with a tentative D call TRBD1 (5 bases). Trimming removed 6 bases at V and 4 bases at J, with 10 bases between. Germline CDR1 and CDR2: MNHEY and SVGAGI. The CDR3 sequence is 13 residues long. CDR3: CASSPDTYNEQFF. DNA of the CDR3: TGTGCCAGCAGCCCGGACACTTACAATGAGCAGTTCTTC.

The chain is built from TRBV11-2 and TRBJ2-1; D unresolved. Germline lookup yields CDR1 SGHAT and CDR2 FQNNGV. V lost 1 base and J lost 2, with 6 bases in between. The CDR3 runs 14 residues. The CDR3 is CASSLVGAYNEQFF. The CDR3 DNA reads TGTGCCAGCAGCTTAGTTGGGGCCTACAATGAGCAGTTCTTC.

The rearrangement uses TRBV10-1 and TRBJ2-7; possibly TRBD1 or TRBD2 for D (5 bases each). The CDR3 length is 14 residues. V was shortened by 2 bases and J by 3 bases, with 11 bases between the two germline ends. Per germline, CDR1 WNHNN and CDR2 SYGVQD (reference sequence). Here the CDR3 reads CASSERGEGYEQYF. In nucleotides, the CDR3 is TGCGCCAGCAGTGAGAGGGGCGAGGGCTACGAGCAGTACTTC.

This chain connects TRBV19 to TRBJ2-1; D is undetermined. V was trimmed by 5 bases and J by 6 bases, leaving 23 bases between them. The germline V gene has CDR1 LNHDA and CDR2 SQIVND (reference sequence). The CDR3 runs to 17 residues. CDR3 sequence (DNA): TGTGCCAGTAGTCCCGGCCCCCGGGCGCGGATCGTCAATGAGCAGTTCTTC. It encodes CASSPGPRARIVNEQFF.

This rearrangement joins TRBV11-3 to TRBJ2-2; 8 positions agree with TRBD1. The V gene's germline CDR1 is SGHNT and CDR2 YENEEA. J gave up 1 base and V 4 bases, and 2 bases lay outside the gene matches. This CDR3 has 15 residues. CDR3 residues: CASSSDRGNTGELFF. CDR3 in DNA: TGTGCCAGCAGCTCCGACAGGGGGAACACCGGGGAGCTGTTTTTT.

The chain employs TRBV7-6 and TRBJ2-1, with D unresolved. Germline CDR1 and CDR2: SGHVS and FNYEAQ. The ends were cut back, 1 base at V and 4 bases at J, with 8 bases in the middle. This CDR3 spans 14 amino acids. The CDR3 sequence is CASSLDVGYNEQFF. The CDR3 DNA sequence: TGTGCCAGCAGCTTAGATGTGGGGTACAATGAGCAGTTCTTC.

This sequence joins TRBV7-8 and TRBJ1-1, with 7 bases fitting TRBD1. With 5 bases clipped from V and 4 bases from J, the junction kept 7 bases outside the gene matches. This CDR3 is built from 14 residues. Germline CDR1 SGHVS, CDR2 FQNEAQ. CDR3 amino acids: CASSPRQGSTEAFF. The CDR3 DNA reads TGTGCCAGCAGCCCTCGACAGGGTTCCACTGAAGCTTTCTTT.

This sequence joins TRBV6-1 and TRBJ1-2, with TRBD1 identical over 9 bases. The CDR3 is 12 amino acids. From germline, CDR1 is MNHNS and CDR2 SASEGT. V was pared by 3 bases and J by 8 bases, with 1 base of the junction left unmatched. In DNA, the CDR3 is TGTGCCAGCAGTGAGACAGGGGGAGGCTACACCTTC. Amino acids: CASSETGGGYTF.

The V gene is TRBV7-3, the J gene TRBJ1-1; D possibly corresponds to TRBD1 (5 bases). The CDR3 is made up of 13 amino acids. Between the trimmed V and J ends, which lost 5 bases and 1 base, there was a span of 8 bases. Germline CDR1 SGHTA, CDR2 FQGTGA. In DNA form, the CDR3 reads TGTGCCAGCAGCCTCGACAGGAACACTGAAGCTTTCTTT. Translated: CASSLDRNTEAFF.

This chain joins TRBV3-1 (or the pseudogene TRBV3-2) and TRBJ2-2, with 13 bases matching TRBD2. Germline V gene data show CDR1 as LGHDT and CDR2 as YNNKEL (reference sequence). The CDR3 loop spans 18 amino acids. Trimming cost V 5 bases and J 5 bases; bases outside gene matches: 11. As DNA, the CDR3 is TGTGCCAGCAGCGGGACTAGCGGGGCCCACAGGCGGACCGGGGAGCTGTTTTTT. The encoded protein is CASSGTSGAHRRTGELFF.

Regarding this clone: The identical CDR3 is also encoded by other nucleotide sequences in the sample. The J gene is TRBJ2-5, the V gene TRBV2; D is perhaps TRBD2 (5 bases). The V gene lost 2 bases and the J gene lost 4 bases, with 11 bases spanning the gap. Germline V lookup: CDR1 SNHLY, CDR2 FYNNEI. This CDR3 has 14 amino acids. For the CDR3, the DNA is TGTGCCAGCAGTGAACGGCGAGGAGGAGAGACCCAGTACTTC. Encoded protein: CASSERRGGETQYF. Full variable domain (remainder filled in from reference TRBV2 and TRBJ2-5): EPEVTQTPSHQVTQMGQEVILRCVPISNHLYFYWYRQILGQKVEFLVSFYNNEISEKSEIFDDQFSVERPDGSNFTLKIRSTKLEDSAMYFCASSERRGGETQYFGPGTRLLVL.

The chain has TRBV6-2 or TRBV6-3 and TRBJ1-5; tentative D call: TRBD1 (5 bases). V was pared by 5 bases and J by 4 bases, with 12 bases between. Germline loops: CDR1 MNHEY, CDR2 SVGEGT. The CDR3 is made up of 14 amino acids. The CDR3 loop is CASSTPGPNQPQHF. In DNA, the CDR3 is TGTGCCAGCAGTACCCCGGGACCAAATCAGCCCCAGCATTTT.

In its sample, this clone was seen once. The rearrangement links TRBV6-5 to TRBJ1-1; D is perhaps TRBD1 (5 bases). The germline V and J ends were trimmed by 6 bases and 4 bases, with 18 bases remaining between them. The CDR3 has 15 amino acids. Germline values: CDR1 MNHEY, CDR2 SVGAGI. The DNA for the CDR3 is TGTGCCAGCAGGGGGGATCAGGGAGGTAGCACTGAAGCTTTCTTT. Translating it yields CASRGDQGGSTEAFF.

Only a few counts were recorded for this clone. The chain couples TRBV7-2 to TRBJ2-3; D not resolved. The V end was cut by 7 bases, the J end by 3 bases, with 14 bases between. The CDR3 is 14 amino acids. Germline V gene lookup returns CDR1 SGHTA and CDR2 FQGNSA. CDR3 sequence (DNA): TGTGCCAGCACCCTCCTAAGTGGGACAGATACGCAGTATTTT. Amino acids: CASTLLSGTDTQYF.

The CDR3 loop is CASSYPHQPTDTQYF. DNA for the CDR3: TGTGCCAGCAGTTATCCACATCAGCCCACAGATACGCAGTATTTT. The chain recombines TRBV28 with TRBJ2-3, with D unclear. Trimming shortened V by 4 bases and J by 2 bases, and 13 bases separated the two germline ends. CDR1 is MDHEN, CDR2 SYDVKM, per germline. The CDR3 is 15 residues long.

This chain connects TRBV5-4 to TRBJ1-2, with D tentatively TRBD1 (6 bases). From germline, CDR1 is SGHNT and CDR2 YYREEE (reference sequence). Trimming shortened V by 3 bases and J by 2 bases, and 8 bases separated the two germline ends. The CDR3 runs 13 residues. The CDR3 loop is CASSSGHNYGYTF. The CDR3 DNA reads as TGTGCCAGCAGCTCGGGACACAACTATGGCTACACCTTC. Full variable domain (missing parts from reference TRBV5-4 and TRBJ1-2): ETGVTQSPTHLIKTRGQQVTLRCSSQSGHNTVSWYQQALGQGPQFIFQYYREEENGRGNFPPRFSGLQFPNYSSELNVNALELDDSALYLCASSSGHNYGYTFGSGTRLTVV.

This clone was observed once. This rearrangement joins TRBV5-4 to TRBJ1-1; D unclear. The length of the CDR3 is 13 residues. The ends were cut back, 4 bases at V and 1 base at J, with 8 bases in the middle. The germline CDR1 and CDR2 sequences are SGHNT and YYREEE (reference sequence). The CDR3 coding sequence is TGTGCCAGCAGCCGGGCGGAGAACACTGAAGCTTTCTTT. Amino acids: CASSRAENTEAFF.

This chain connects TRBV19 to TRBJ2-3; TRBD2 matches 14 bases. CDR3 length equals 18 residues. Trimming cost V 3 bases and J 11 bases; bases outside gene matches: 16. The germline gives CDR1 LNHDA, CDR2 SQIVND (reference sequence). This CDR3 reads CASSIHRLAGGVPRGQYF. The CDR3 region has the DNA TGTGCCAGTAGTATTCACCGACTAGCGGGAGGGGTGCCAAGGGGGCAGTATTTT.

This chain connects TRBV3-1 (or the pseudogene TRBV3-2) to TRBJ2-5; TRBD2 agrees at 10 bases. This CDR3 spans 16 amino acids. CDR1 is LGHDT, CDR2 YNNKEL, per germline (reference sequence). V was clipped by 0 bases and J by 7 bases; unmatched bases: 8. Here the CDR3 DNA reads TGTGCCAGCAGCCAAGAATCTAGCGGGAGTTCCCCGACCCAGTACTTC. Protein product: CASSQESSGSSPTQYF.

The chain joins TRBV19 to TRBJ1-3, with D unresolved. The germline V gene has CDR1 LNHDA and CDR2 SQIVND (reference sequence). The CDR3 has 15 residues. V gave up 5 bases and J gave up 4 bases, with 15 bases separating them. CDR3 protein: CASSLSGQSGNTIYF. In DNA form, the CDR3 reads TGTGCCAGTAGTTTGAGCGGTCAATCGGGAAACACCATATATTTT. The full variable domain, in which reference TRBV19 and TRBJ1-3 provide the parts outside the CDR3, is DGGITQSPKYLFRKEGQNVTLSCEQNLNHDAMYWYRQDPGQGLRLIYYSQIVNDFQKGDIAEGYSVSREKKESFPLTVTSAQKNPTAFYLCASSLSGQSGNTIYFGEGSWLTVV.

This rearrangement joins TRBV28 to TRBJ1-1, with 7 bases matching TRBD1. The CDR3 has 12 residues. V shed 5 bases, J shed 10 bases, and the junction held 7 bases outside the gene matches. The germline gives CDR1 MDHEN, CDR2 SYDVKM. The CDR3 DNA follows: TGTGCCAGCAGTCTCCTTGACAGGGCAGCTTTCTTT. Its translation is CASSLLDRAAFF.

V usage is TRBV28 and J usage is TRBJ2-7; 12 nucleotides agree with TRBD2. CDR1 is MDHEN, CDR2 SYDVKM, per germline. With 6 bases clipped from V and 2 bases from J, the junction kept 5 bases outside the gene matches. CDR3 length: 15 amino acids. CDR3 bases: TGTGCCAGCAGAGGACGGACTAGCGGGACCTACGAGCAGTACGTC. Residues: CASRGRTSGTYEQYV.

This rearrangement joins TRBV10-2 to TRBJ2-7; no firm D call. The CDR3 is 14 amino acids. Trimming pared 0 bases from V and 3 bases from J, leaving 9 bases between. CDR1 and CDR2 (germline): WSHSY, SAAADI. CDR3 loop: CASSESNGYYEQYF. The CDR3 DNA reads TGCGCCAGCAGTGAGTCGAATGGGTACTACGAGCAGTACTTC.

This sequence joins TRBV7-2 and TRBJ2-2, with 7 bases fitting TRBD1. V lost 5 bases, J lost 4 bases, and 10 bases stayed unmatched. Looked up from germline, CDR1 is SGHTA and CDR2 is FQGNSA. The CDR3 consists of 16 residues. In nucleotides, the CDR3 is TGTGCCAGCAGCACCTACGGACAGGCGAGCACCGGGGAGCTGTTTTTT. Translating gives CASSTYGQASTGELFF.